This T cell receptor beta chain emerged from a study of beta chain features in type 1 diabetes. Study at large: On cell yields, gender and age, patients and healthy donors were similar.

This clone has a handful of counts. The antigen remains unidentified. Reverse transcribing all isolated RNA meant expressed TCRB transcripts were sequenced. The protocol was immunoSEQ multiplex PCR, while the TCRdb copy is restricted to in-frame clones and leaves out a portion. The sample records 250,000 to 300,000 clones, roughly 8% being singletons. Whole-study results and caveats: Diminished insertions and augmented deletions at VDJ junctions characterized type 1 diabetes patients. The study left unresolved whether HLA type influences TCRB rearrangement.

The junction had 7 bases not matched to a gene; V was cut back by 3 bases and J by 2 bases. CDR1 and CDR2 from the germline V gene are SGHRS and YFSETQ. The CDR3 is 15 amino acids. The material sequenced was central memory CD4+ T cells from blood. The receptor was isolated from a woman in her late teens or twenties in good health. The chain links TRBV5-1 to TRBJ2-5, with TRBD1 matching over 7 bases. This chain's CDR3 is CASSSQGTEQETQYF. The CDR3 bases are TGCGCCAGCAGCTCCCAGGGGACAGAACAAGAGACCCAGTACTTC.